Shown below are 2 T cell receptor beta chains from a single sample sequenced in a study of blood T cell repertoires in COVID-19. TCRdb's copy holds only in-frame clones and misses some; the assay was immunoSEQ multiplex PCR. The sample carries about 230,000 clones, over 80% recorded once. Sequenced input: peripheral blood. The receptors were sampled from a woman aged 25 to 45 with COVID-19, enrolled during active disease.

The chain employs TRBV5-1 and TRBJ2-1; D perhaps matches TRBD2 (6 bases). The CDR3 totals 15 residues. V shed 3 bases and J shed 8 bases, with 18 bases lying between them. Per germline, CDR1 SGHRS and CDR2 YFSETQ. The CDR3: CASSWGVRGVDEQFF. CDR3 DNA sequence: TGCGCCAGCAGCTGGGGGGTCCGAGGCGTCGATGAGCAGTTCTTC.

The V call is TRBV14, the J call TRBJ2-1; 13 bases align to TRBD2. This CDR3 contains 15 residues. Germline trimming cut 3 bases from V and 9 bases from J; bases unmatched to any gene: 5. The germline V gene encodes CDR1 SGHDN and CDR2 FVKESK. CDR3 loop: CASSHGLAGDGEQFF. The DNA of the CDR3 is TGTGCCAGCAGCCATGGACTAGCGGGGGACGGTGAGCAGTTCTTC.